Listed below are T cell receptor beta chains from one sample, sequenced in a study of blood T cells in healthy people across ages. One entry per CDR3 protein results from TCRdb running MiXCR on the 5' RACE reads. The sample yields 1.5 million to 2 million distinct CDR3 sequences, roughly 43% seen once. The sample comprised blood. These receptors came from a human donor in good health. CDR3s include the opening cysteine and the closing phenylalanine or tryptophan. A D gene is named only where the DNA matches it firmly. For some rows the clone size is stated as once, few or many, or as a class when expanded; others skip it.

>TRBJ2-7|few|TRBV5-1|TRBD1
CASRAGGEYEQYF
TGCGCCAGCAGGGCAGGGGGAGAGTACGAGCAGTACTTC
>TRBJ1-4|NA|TRBV20-1|TRBD1
CSASGGQAHLFEKLFF
TGCAGTGCTAGTGGTGGACAGGCTCATCTATTTGAAAAACTGTTTTTT
>TRBJ2-3|NA|TRBV5-1|TRBD2
CASSLAGGLAPYTQYF
TGCGCCAGCAGCTTGGCGGGGGGACTAGCGCCTTATACGCAGTATTTT
>TRBJ1-5|NA|TRBV6-2/TRBV6-3|NA
CASSYNLNQPQHF
TGTGCCAGCAGTTATAATTTAAATCAGCCCCAGCATTTT
>TRBJ1-4|NA|TRBV7-2|TRBD1
CASSLIGTGRVNEKLFF
TGTGCCAGCAGCTTGATCGGGACAGGACGAGTGAATGAAAAACTGTTTTTT
>TRBJ1-1|few|TRBV12-3/TRBV12-4|NA
CASSLVDDSPGGSEAFF
TGTGCCAGCAGTTTAGTCGACGATTCCCCGGGGGGGTCTGAAGCTTTCTTT
>TRBJ2-7|few|TRBV9|NA
CASSVAQDRSYEQYF
TGTGCCAGCAGCGTAGCTCAGGACAGATCATACGAGCAGTACTTC
>TRBJ2-7|NA|TRBV4-3|NA
CASSQGTAAHEQYF
TGCGCCAGCAGCCAAGGAACCGCGGCCCACGAGCAGTACTTC
>TRBJ2-3|NA|TRBV7-2|NA
CASSWRTDTQYF
TGTGCCAGTTCATGGCGCACAGATACGCAGTATTTT
>TRBJ1-4|NA|TRBV15|NA
CATSSRGLNEKLFF
TGTGCCACCAGCAGCCGGGGCCTTAATGAAAAACTGTTTTTT